These 3 T cell receptor beta chains originate from one sample sequenced in a study of blood T cell repertoires in COVID-19. Using immunoSEQ multiplex PCR, the repertoire was profiled, and TCRdb retains in-frame clones only, with some absent. The sample contains 150,000 to 200,000 clones, more than 70% of which appear only once. Sequencing input: peripheral blood. These receptors all stem from a man aged 35 to 55 with active or convalescent COVID-19.

A single count supports this clone. The rearrangement links TRBV9 to TRBJ2-3, with TRBD1 as a possible D gene (6 bases). The CDR3 is made up of 16 amino acids. The V end lost 4 bases, the J end lost 2 bases, and 17 bases lay between the germline ends. Germline CDR1 and CDR2: SGDLS and YYNGEE. CDR3 in amino acids: CASSLSQGGDTDTQYF. For the CDR3, the DNA is TGTGCCAGCAGCCTCTCCCAAGGGGGTGACACAGATACGCAGTATTTT. Variable domain in full (rest from reference TRBV9 and TRBJ2-3): DSGVTQTPKHLITATGQRVTLRCSPRSGDLSVYWYQQSLDQGLQFLIQYYNGEERAKGNILERFSAQQFPDLHSELNLSSLELGDSALYFCASSLSQGGDTDTQYFGPGTRLTVL.

This clone was picked up one time. V and J are TRBV2 and TRBJ2-1; 7 bases agree with TRBD2. Germline V gene data show CDR1 as SNHLY and CDR2 as FYNNEI. V shed 3 bases and J 8 bases; nucleotides not matched to a gene: 10. This CDR3 contains 15 residues. The CDR3 reads CASSDEGLRLDEQFF. CDR3 DNA sequence: TGTGCCAGCAGTGATGAGGGACTACGGTTGGATGAGCAGTTCTTC.

This chain joins TRBV2 and TRBJ1-1; no reliable D call. The CDR3 is made up of 15 amino acids. Germline V CDR1 and CDR2: SNHLY, FYNNEI. The V end lost 6 bases, the J end lost 5 bases, and 19 bases lay between the germline ends. The CDR3 sequence: CASRIDEGVRTEAFF. The CDR3 region has the DNA TGTGCCAGCAGGATAGACGAGGGAGTTCGGACTGAAGCTTTCTTT.